The 32 T cell receptor beta chains below were found in one sample sequenced in a study of immune evolution from preneoplasia to lung adenocarcinoma. TCRdb's copy holds only in-frame clones and misses some; the assay was immunoSEQ multiplex PCR. The repertoire holds around 2,000 clones, with 85% as singletons. Sequenced sample: FFPE adjacent normal lung tissue. These receptors were taken from a person aged 60 to 80 with lung adenocarcinoma.

A few counts support this clone. The gene calls are TRBV5-1 and TRBJ1-1; 7 positions agree with TRBD1. V trimming: 10 bases; J trimming: 3 bases; junction bases outside the gene matches: 9. This CDR3 is 13 amino acids long. Germline CDR1 SGHRS, CDR2 YFSETQ. CDR3: CAVGGIGDTEAFF. CDR3 bases: TGCGCCGTAGGGGGCATCGGTGACACTGAAGCTTTCTTT. The full variable domain, its missing parts supplied by reference TRBV5-1 and TRBJ1-1, is KAGVTQTPRYLIKTRGQQVTLSCSPISGHRSVSWYQQTPGQGLQFLFEYFSETQRNKGNFPGRFSGRQFSNSRSEMNVSTLELGDSALYLCAVGGIGDTEAFFGQGTRLTVV.

This chain links TRBV5-1 with TRBJ2-5, with 9 positions matching TRBD2. CDR1 and CDR2 from the germline V gene are SGHRS and YFSETQ. This CDR3 is built from 16 residues. After removal of 2 bases from V and 3 bases from J, the junction contained 8 bases not matched to a gene. CDR3 sequence: CASSFGGGAGKETQYF. The CDR3 nucleotides read TGCGCCAGCAGCTTCGGCGGGGGGGCTGGAAAAGAGACCCAGTACTTC.

This chain links TRBV29-1 with TRBJ2-5; D perhaps matches TRBD2 (6 bases). The CDR3 has 12 residues. Germline loops: CDR1 SQVTM, CDR2 ANQGSEA. Trimming cost V 8 bases and J 7 bases, with 17 bases left between them. The CDR3 DNA is TGCAGCTACCCGGGACTCACAGGGACCCAGTACTTC. Encoded protein: CSYPGLTGTQYF. Full variable domain (outside the CDR3, taken from reference TRBV29-1 and TRBJ2-5): SAVISQKPSRDICQRGTSLTIQCQVDSQVTMMFWYRQQPGQSLTLIATANQGSEATYESGFVIDKFPISRPNLTFSTLTVSNMSPEDSSIYLCSYPGLTGTQYFGPGTRLLVL.

The CDR3 DNA reads as TGTGCCTGGACTCCGCTGGATGGTGAAGCTTTCTTT. Encoded protein: CAWTPLDGEAFF. The chain combines TRBV30 with TRBJ1-1; D not resolved. Germline loops: CDR1 GTSNPN, CDR2 SVGIG (reference sequence). The CDR3 covers 12 residues. V dropped 4 bases and J dropped 7 bases, with 13 bases sitting between them. Looking up the rest from reference TRBV30 and TRBJ1-1 gives the full variable domain: SQTIHQWPATLVQPVGSPLSLECTVEGTSNPNLYWYRQAAGRGLQLLFYSVGIGQISSEVPQNLSASRPQDRQFILSSKKLLLSDSGFYLCAWTPLDGEAFFGQGTRLTVV.

This chain joins TRBV28 and TRBJ1-4, with D possibly matching TRBD1 (5 bases). CDR1 and CDR2 from the germline V gene are MDHEN and SYDVKM. Trimming shortened V by 2 bases and J by 3 bases, and 10 bases separated the two germline ends. CDR3 size: 15 residues. The CDR3 region has the DNA TGTGCCAGCAGTTTAGAGGCGGGGGCTAATGAAAAACTGTTTTTT. Amino acid sequence: CASSLEAGANEKLFF.

The chain employs TRBV2 and TRBJ1-1; D remains unclear. V lost 0 bases and J lost 6, with 8 bases in between. Germline CDR1 reads SNHLY; CDR2 reads FYNNEI. This CDR3 has 13 residues. The CDR3 DNA is TGTGCCAGCAGTGAAGCGCGGAGGGCTGAAGCTTTCTTT. It codes for CASSEARRAEAFF.

V is TRBV5-1 and J is TRBJ2-2; D perhaps matches TRBD1 (5 bases). V was trimmed by 0 bases and J by 6 bases, leaving 6 bases between them. The length of the CDR3 is 13 residues. Germline CDR1 and CDR2: SGHRS and YFSETQ. Written as DNA, the CDR3 is TGCGCCAGCAGCTTGGAGGGGTCCGGGGAGCTGTTTTTT. It codes for CASSLEGSGELFF. Looking up the rest from reference TRBV5-1 and TRBJ2-2 gives the full variable domain: KAGVTQTPRYLIKTRGQQVTLSCSPISGHRSVSWYQQTPGQGLQFLFEYFSETQRNKGNFPGRFSGRQFSNSRSEMNVSTLELGDSALYLCASSLEGSGELFFGEGSRLTVL.

The chain has TRBV14 and TRBJ1-4, with D unresolved. V lost 4 bases and J lost 2, with 14 bases in between. The CDR3 runs to 16 residues. Germline V lookup: CDR1 SGHDN, CDR2 FVKESK. For the CDR3, the DNA is TGTGCCAGCAGCCCGGGGAAGGGAAACACTAATGAAAAACTGTTTTTT. Encoded protein: CASSPGKGNTNEKLFF.

Written as DNA, the CDR3 is TGTGCCAGCAGCTCACAGGTTGAAGCTTTCTTT. Its protein is CASSSQVEAFF. The chain links TRBV5-6 to TRBJ1-1; the D gene is possibly TRBD1 (5 bases). The V gene lost 3 bases and the J gene lost 7 bases, with 7 bases spanning the gap. CDR1 and CDR2 (germline): SGHDT, YYEEEE. CDR3 length: 11 amino acids.

The chain links TRBV7-9 to TRBJ2-3, with D hard to call. V was trimmed by 1 base and J by 0 bases, leaving 8 bases between them. This CDR3 contains 15 residues. The germline CDR1 and CDR2 sequences are SEHNR and FQNEAQ (reference sequence). The CDR3 DNA follows: TGTGCCAGCAGCTTAGGGCCCGGGAGCACAGATACGCAGTATTTT. The encoded protein is CASSLGPGSTDTQYF.

The chain joins TRBV18 to TRBJ1-1; no definite D call. This CDR3 has 16 amino acids. Germline V gives CDR1 KGHSH, CDR2 LQKENI. V lost 1 base and J 0 bases, leaving 12 bases between the germline ends. In DNA, the CDR3 is TGTGCCAGCTCACCACGCCTGGACGGGATGAACACTGAAGCTTTCTTT. Its protein is CASSPRLDGMNTEAFF.

The rearrangement links TRBV9 to TRBJ2-1; 11 bases align to TRBD2. This CDR3 is built from 15 residues. Trimming removed 3 bases from V and 10 bases from J; junction bases left unmatched: 9. From germline, CDR1 is SGDLS and CDR2 YYNGEE. CDR3 amino acids: CASSATSGTAPEQFF. CDR3 sequence (DNA): TGTGCCAGCAGCGCGACTAGCGGGACTGCACCGGAGCAGTTCTTC.

V and J are TRBV7-3 and TRBJ2-3; weak D call: TRBD2 (6 bases). The ends were cut back, 3 bases at V and 5 bases at J, with 9 bases in the middle. Germline CDR1 SGHTA, CDR2 FQGTGA. The CDR3 is 13 amino acids. Here the CDR3 reads CASSFSSEDTQYF. The CDR3, as DNA: TGTGCCAGCAGCTTCTCTAGCGAAGATACGCAGTATTTT.

This clone was seen only once. This chain uses TRBV14 with TRBJ2-1; a weak D match, TRBD2 (6 bases). The CDR3 is made up of 13 amino acids. V gave up 7 bases and J gave up 10 bases, with 17 bases separating them. The V gene's germline CDR1 is SGHDN and CDR2 FVKESK. The CDR3 region is CASTPWAAGEQFF. Here the CDR3 DNA reads TGTGCCAGCACCCCCTGGGCGGCGGGGGAGCAGTTCTTC.

The V gene is TRBV6-1, the J gene TRBJ2-1; maybe TRBD1 (6 bases). This CDR3 region has 15 residues. Looked up from germline, CDR1 is MNHNS and CDR2 is SASEGT. V gave up 5 bases and J gave up 0 bases, with 11 bases separating them. Here the CDR3 DNA reads TGTGCCAGCAGTCCCAGCAGGGGCTCCTACAATGAGCAGTTCTTC. It codes for CASSPSRGSYNEQFF.

The V call is TRBV28, the J call TRBJ2-3, with TRBD1 identical over 9 bases. The V and J ends lost 7 bases and 6 bases, in that order; junction bases with no gene match: 11. The V gene's germline CDR1 is MDHEN and CDR2 SYDVKM. This CDR3 region has 15 residues. The CDR3 DNA sequence: TGTGCCAGCAAGGGGACAGGGTTTTCGGTGGATACGCAGTATTTT. Its protein product is CASKGTGFSVDTQYF.

J is TRBJ2-7 and V is TRBV29-1; tentative D call: TRBD1 (5 bases). The germline CDR1 and CDR2 sequences are SQVTM and ANQGSEA. The CDR3 covers 12 residues. V was pared by 4 bases and J by 0 bases, with 7 bases between. Here the CDR3 DNA reads TGCAGCGTTGGACAGTACTCCTACGAGCAGTACTTC. It codes for CSVGQYSYEQYF.

CDR3 residues: CASRGNQYSNQPQHF. DNA for the CDR3: TGTGCCAGTAGGGGGAATCAGTATAGCAATCAGCCCCAGCATTTT. The chain combines TRBV19 with TRBJ1-5; no definite D call. CDR1 and CDR2 (germline): LNHDA, SQIVND (reference sequence). The CDR3 length is 15 residues. V lost 6 bases, J lost 0 bases, and 12 bases lay in between.

As concerns this clone: The junction and the germline gene differ at one end; a read error may be behind it. The same CDR3 arises from other DNA sequences in this sample as well. This sequence joins TRBV6-5 and TRBJ2-7; 7 bases match TRBD2. This CDR3 is 14 amino acids long. Germline loops: CDR1 MNHEY, CDR2 SVGAGI. The CDR3 reads CASSQSEGGHEQYF. Here the CDR3 DNA reads TGTGCCAGCAGCCAATCGGAGGGAGGGCACGAACAGTACTTC.

This clone was found a few times. The rearrangement joins TRBV20-1 to TRBJ2-3, with D possibly matching TRBD2 (6 bases). V was cut by 3 bases and J by 5 bases, with 6 bases left in between. Germline-derived CDR1 and CDR2 are DFQATT and SNEGSKA (reference sequence). The CDR3 covers 11 residues. The CDR3 DNA follows: TGCAGTGCTAGCGGGAGAGATACGCAGTATTTT. Translation: CSASGRDTQYF.

The chain employs TRBV7-7 and TRBJ2-3; TRBD2 agrees at 7 bases. CDR1 and CDR2 (germline): SSHAT, FNYEAQ (reference sequence). The length of the CDR3 is 17 residues. Here the CDR3 DNA reads TGTGCTAGCCGTACCGACGCGGGGGACCTTAGCACAGATACGCAGTATTTT. Translation: CASRTDAGDLSTDTQYF.

The chain recombines TRBV5-1 with TRBJ1-1; D is unclear. V was trimmed by 3 bases and J by 4 bases, leaving 16 bases between them. The CDR3 runs to 15 residues. CDR1 and CDR2 (germline): SGHRS, YFSETQ. CDR3 in amino acids: CASSWRPRGSTEAFF. The DNA of the CDR3 is TGCGCCAGCAGCTGGAGACCCCGGGGTAGCACTGAAGCTTTCTTT.

The V and J genes are TRBV30 and TRBJ2-7; 7 nucleotides agree with TRBD2. Trimming took 0 bases from V and 3 from J; bases not matched to a gene: 2. CDR1 and CDR2 from the germline V gene are GTSNPN and SVGIG (reference sequence). The CDR3 consists of 13 residues. Here the CDR3 reads CAWSVASGYEQYF. The CDR3 nucleotides are TGTGCCTGGAGTGTAGCTAGCGGCTACGAGCAGTACTTC.

The chain uses TRBV9 and TRBJ2-1; D may be TRBD2 (7 bases). The CDR3 loop spans 14 amino acids. Germline values: CDR1 SGDLS, CDR2 YYNGEE. V lost 0 bases to trimming and J lost 4 bases, with 8 bases between them. The CDR3 DNA reads as TGTGCCAGCAGCGTAGAGGGGGGGTACAATGAGCAGTTCTTC. Translated: CASSVEGGYNEQFF.

The rearrangement joins TRBV5-5 to TRBJ2-2, with 8 bases matching TRBD1. The junction had 5 bases not matched to a gene; V was cut back by 0 bases and J by 1 base. Germline V gene sequence: CDR1 SGHKS, CDR2 YYEKEE (reference sequence). The CDR3 runs to 17 residues. Here the CDR3 reads CASSLVRTGLNTGELFF. The CDR3 bases are TGTGCCAGCAGCTTGGTGCGGACAGGGCTGAACACCGGGGAGCTGTTTTTT.

The chain recombines TRBV5-1 with TRBJ2-3; D is undetermined. V dropped 0 bases and J dropped 5 bases, with 10 bases sitting between them. Germline lookup yields CDR1 SGHRS and CDR2 YFSETQ. The CDR3 totals 14 residues. CDR3 nucleotides: TGCGCCAGCAGCTTGGGTGGCGTGATAGATACGCAGTATTTT. Translation gives CASSLGGVIDTQYF.

This clone was observed a single time. The chain joins TRBV7-2 to TRBJ1-5; the D gene is possibly TRBD1 (6 bases). Germline-derived CDR1 and CDR2 are SGHTA and FQGNSA. This CDR3 has 17 amino acids. The V and J ends lost 1 base and 4 bases respectively, with 17 bases between them. The CDR3 nucleotides read TGTGCCAGCAGCTTAGTTCCAGGGGCGGTGCCTAATCAGCCCCAGCATTTT. Translation gives CASSLVPGAVPNQPQHF. Full variable domain (outside the CDR3, taken from reference TRBV7-2 and TRBJ1-5): GAGVSQSPSNKVTEKGKDVELRCDPISGHTALYWYRQSLGQGLEFLIYFQGNSAPDKSGLPSDRFSAERTGGSVSTLTIQRTQQEDSAVYLCASSLVPGAVPNQPQHFGDGTRLSIL.

Only a few counts were recorded for this clone. The chain carries TRBV11-2 and TRBJ1-6; tentatively, D is TRBD1 (5 bases). CDR3 length: 12 amino acids. V was cut by 0 bases and J by 12 bases, with 6 bases left in between. Germline lookup yields CDR1 SGHAT and CDR2 FQNNGV. The chain's CDR3 is CASSLDGGPLHF. As DNA, the CDR3 is TGTGCCAGCAGCTTAGATGGGGGACCCCTCCACTTT.

The genes are TRBV29-1 and TRBJ1-2; D not resolved. Germline CDR1 is SQVTM and CDR2 is ANQGSEA. The germline V and J ends were trimmed by 3 bases and 5 bases, with 16 bases remaining between them. The CDR3 extends over 14 amino acids. CDR3 DNA: TGCAGCGTTGAGGTGCTAGCCCCCTCTTATGGCTACACCTTC. Translated: CSVEVLAPSYGYTF.

This clone appeared a few times. CDR3 sequence reads: CASSPGLAGAAYNEQFF. The DNA for the CDR3 is TGTGCCAGTAGTCCGGGACTAGCGGGAGCTGCCTACAATGAGCAGTTCTTC. The chain is built from TRBV19 and TRBJ2-1; 14 positions match TRBD2. The V segment lost 5 bases and the J segment 2 bases; nucleotides outside the gene matches: 5. CDR1 and CDR2 from the germline V gene are LNHDA and SQIVND (reference sequence). The CDR3 consists of 17 residues.

The sample holds a few counts of this clone. V and J are TRBV6-1 and TRBJ2-5, with 11 bases that match TRBD2. Germline V gene data show CDR1 as MNHNS and CDR2 as SASEGT. V gave up 6 bases and J gave up 2 bases; unmatched junction bases: 5. The CDR3 contains 15 residues. The CDR3 DNA reads as TGTGCCAGCAGCCCGGGACTAGCGGTACAAGAGACCCAGTACTTC. Residues: CASSPGLAVQETQYF.

The chain employs TRBV12-5 and TRBJ2-6, with D possibly being TRBD1 (5 bases). Trimming removed 5 bases from V and 5 bases from J, with 19 bases in between. This CDR3 contains 17 residues. Germline loops: CDR1 LGHNT, CDR2 FRNRAP. The DNA of the CDR3 is TGTGCTAGTGGTGTCAATTTAGGACAAAGTCGGGCCAACGTCCTGACTTTC. As protein: CASGVNLGQSRANVLTF.